This T cell receptor (beta chain) is drawn from a study of cytomegalovirus exposure and HLA in healthy donors. This clone has just a few counts. The PCR was carried out with 60 Vbeta primers and 13 Jbeta primers. Produced via immunoSEQ multiplex PCR; TCRdb's table is partial and in-frame only. The data show approximately 150,000 clones, just under 75% seen once. All donors participated as healthy donors of bone marrow. This CDR3 spans 14 amino acids. V was trimmed by 2 bases and J by 6 bases, leaving 11 bases between them. From germline, CDR1 is MGHDK and CDR2 SYGVNS. What was sequenced was PBMCs. The gene calls are TRBV25-1 and TRBJ2-4, with D uncertain. The receptor's source is a young woman in good health and CMV-seronegative. The CDR3 is CASSEGQVGNIQYF. DNA for the CDR3: TGTGCCAGCAGTGAAGGGCAGGTGGGAAACATTCAGTACTTC.